The 8 T cell receptor beta chains listed next were all sequenced from one sample in a study of blood T cell repertoires in COVID-19. Produced via immunoSEQ multiplex PCR; TCRdb's table is partial and in-frame only. Of around 100,000 clones in the sample, 81% were seen once. Sequenced material: peripheral blood. These receptors were obtained from a man aged 50 or older with acute or convalescent COVID-19.

J is TRBJ2-3 and V is TRBV11-2; D gene ambiguous. There are 14 residues in the CDR3. Germline V gives CDR1 SGHAT, CDR2 FQNNGV. V shed 6 bases and J shed 0 bases, with 10 bases lying between them. The CDR3 reads CASRAPTSTDTQYF. CDR3 DNA sequence: TGTGCCAGCAGAGCCCCAACTAGCACAGATACGCAGTATTTT.

This clone was seen only a few times. This chain joins TRBV5-1 and TRBJ2-3, with D perhaps TRBD2 (6 bases). Germline CDR1 SGHRS, CDR2 YFSETQ. The CDR3 totals 15 residues. The ends were cut back, 3 bases at V and 4 bases at J, with 15 bases in the middle. DNA for the CDR3: TGCGCCAGCAGCTCTTCTAGCCCGGGGGCAGATACGCAGTATTTT. This encodes CASSSSSPGADTQYF. The entire variable domain, with the rest obtained from reference TRBV5-1 and TRBJ2-3, is as follows: KAGVTQTPRYLIKTRGQQVTLSCSPISGHRSVSWYQQTPGQGLQFLFEYFSETQRNKGNFPGRFSGRQFSNSRSEMNVSTLELGDSALYLCASSSSSPGADTQYFGPGTRLTVL.

A few counts support this clone. Additional DNA sequences in this sample encode the identical CDR3. The CDR3 DNA follows: TGTGCCAGCAGCTTAGGTCTAGGGGGCGGCTATGGCTACACCTTC. This translates into CASSLGLGGGYGYTF. The V call is TRBV11-2, the J call TRBJ1-2; 7 bases match TRBD1. The germline CDR1 and CDR2 sequences are SGHAT and FQNNGV. The CDR3 extends over 15 amino acids. J lost 4 bases, V lost 1 base, and 6 bases had no gene match.

The rearrangement joins TRBV27 to TRBJ1-1; a possible D gene is TRBD1 (5 bases). From germline, CDR1 is MNHEY and CDR2 SMNVEV (reference sequence). Between the trimmed V and J ends, which lost 3 bases and 0 bases, there was a span of 14 bases. CDR3 length equals 16 residues. In DNA form, the CDR3 reads TGTGCCAGCAGTTTTGGGCGGGACCCTCTGAACACTGAAGCTTTCTTT. Translated: CASSFGRDPLNTEAFF.

Details on this clone: Distinct nucleotide sequences in the sample also encode this CDR3. The chain employs TRBV12-3 or TRBV12-4 and TRBJ2-3; TRBD1 aligns across 8 bases. The CDR3 has 13 amino acids. With V trimmed by 4 bases and J by 4 bases, 1 base remained unmatched. DNA of the CDR3: TGTGCCAGCAGTTCAGGGGGCGCAGATACGCAGTATTTT. Translation gives CASSSGGADTQYF.

This chain joins TRBV19 and TRBJ2-1, with D maybe TRBD1 (6 bases). Germline V lookup: CDR1 LNHDA, CDR2 SQIVND (reference sequence). Trimming pared 4 bases from V and 7 bases from J, leaving 11 bases between. The CDR3 has 13 amino acids. Here the CDR3 DNA reads TGTGCCAGTAGTACCCACAGGGCTAATGAGCAGTTCTTC. This translates into CASSTHRANEQFF. The full variable domain, completed using reference TRBV19 and TRBJ2-1, is DGGITQSPKYLFRKEGQNVTLSCEQNLNHDAMYWYRQDPGQGLRLIYYSQIVNDFQKGDIAEGYSVSREKKESFPLTVTSAQKNPTAFYLCASSTHRANEQFFGPGTRLTVL.

The chain employs TRBV5-6 and TRBJ1-3, with TRBD1 as a possible D gene (5 bases). This CDR3 region has 15 residues. The germline V and J ends were trimmed by 0 bases and 8 bases, with 15 bases remaining between them. Looked up from germline, CDR1 is SGHDT and CDR2 is YYEEEE. CDR3 sequence reads: CASSLGGSSRDTIYF. The CDR3 nucleotides are TGTGCCAGCAGCTTGGGGGGCAGTAGCAGAGACACCATATATTTT.

V is TRBV10-1 and J is TRBJ1-5; TRBD1 aligns across 7 bases. Looked up from germline, CDR1 is WNHNN and CDR2 is SYGVQD (reference sequence). The J segment lost 0 bases and the V segment lost 8 bases, leaving 10 bases of the junction unmatched. The CDR3 runs to 16 residues. CDR3 protein: CASRDRIPYSNQPQHF. In DNA form, the CDR3 reads TGCGCCAGCCGGGACAGAATCCCGTATAGCAATCAGCCCCAGCATTTT.